A single sample gave rise to the 10 T cell receptor beta chains below, sequenced in a study of control samples from healthy donors and cancer patients. TCRdb's table, derived via immunoSEQ multiplex PCR, lists solely in-frame clones and lacks some. The sample lists around 140,000 clones; 80% to 95% were seen once. The sample taken for sequencing was blood. The receptors come from a man between 18 and 29 years old in good health.

The genes are TRBV11-2 and TRBJ2-5, with D perhaps TRBD1 or TRBD2 (5 bases each). The germline gives CDR1 SGHAT, CDR2 FQNNGV. The CDR3 runs to 13 residues. Between the trimmed V and J ends, which lost 1 base and 5 bases, there was a span of 8 bases. The DNA of the CDR3 is TGTGCCAGCAGCTTAGGAGGGGACGAGACCCAGTACTTC. Translated, it gives CASSLGGDETQYF.

The chain has TRBV11-2 and TRBJ2-3; a possible D gene is TRBD2 (7 bases). The CDR3 spans 14 residues. The V end was cut by 5 bases, the J end by 2 bases, with 11 bases between. Germline CDR1 is SGHAT and CDR2 is FQNNGV. This CDR3 is CASSRGAYTDTQYF. CDR3 nucleotide sequence: TGTGCCAGCAGCCGGGGGGCATACACAGATACGCAGTATTTT.

J is TRBJ2-7 and V is TRBV5-1; 9 positions match TRBD2. After removal of 1 base from V and 2 bases from J, the junction contained 4 bases not matched to a gene. Germline CDR1 and CDR2: SGHRS and YFSETQ. This CDR3 is 15 amino acids long. CDR3 residues: CASSLRAGGPYEQYF. CDR3 bases: TGCGCCAGCAGCTTGCGGGCGGGGGGGCCCTACGAGCAGTACTTC.

The gene calls are TRBV2 and TRBJ1-2, with D possibly TRBD1 on 6 matching bases. Germline V gene sequence: CDR1 SNHLY, CDR2 FYNNEI. This CDR3 is 12 amino acids long. The V end lost 7 bases, the J end lost 6 bases, and 12 bases lay between the germline ends. CDR3 protein: CASITGLNGYTF. CDR3 nucleotide sequence: TGTGCCAGCATCACAGGGTTGAATGGCTACACCTTC.

The chain has TRBV11-1 and TRBJ1-6; 8 nucleotides line up with TRBD1. The CDR3 has 16 amino acids. CDR1 is SGHAT and CDR2 is FQDESV in the germline V gene (reference sequence). With 4 bases clipped from V and 7 bases from J, the junction kept 9 bases outside the gene matches. The CDR3 DNA reads as TGTGCCAGCAGCTCGACAGGGGCCGTTTGGAATTCACCCCTCCACTTT. It is translated as CASSSTGAVWNSPLHF.

The chain couples TRBV9 to TRBJ2-7, with 7 bases fitting TRBD1. The CDR3 spans 14 residues. Germline-derived CDR1 and CDR2 are SGDLS and YYNGEE. The V and J ends lost 3 bases and 0 bases, in that order; junction bases with no gene match: 3. The CDR3 DNA is TGTGCCAGCAGCGGCCGGGACAGCTCCTACGAGCAGTACTTC. Its protein product is CASSGRDSSYEQYF.

This chain links TRBV5-5 with TRBJ1-1, with 7 bases lining up with TRBD1. V was clipped by 3 bases and J by 0 bases; unmatched bases: 11. The CDR3 has 17 residues. Germline-derived CDR1 and CDR2 are SGHKS and YYEKEE (reference sequence). For the CDR3, the DNA is TGTGCCAGCAGCTCCAGGGGCAGGGGGTCAATGAACACTGAAGCTTTCTTT. It codes for CASSSRGRGSMNTEAFF.

This chain links TRBV25-1 with TRBJ2-7, with 11 bases lining up with TRBD2. CDR1 MGHDK and CDR2 SYGVNS come from the germline V gene. V shed 8 bases and J 2 bases; nucleotides not matched to a gene: 5. CDR3 size: 14 residues. The CDR3 is CASDGTSGPYEQYF. DNA for the CDR3: TGTGCCAGCGACGGGACTAGCGGTCCCTACGAGCAGTACTTC.

CDR3 sequence: CASTAYRTDTQYF. In DNA form, the CDR3 reads TGTGCCAGTACAGCCTACCGCACAGATACGCAGTATTTT. V gene TRBV6-6 combines with J gene TRBJ2-3; D is unclear. The length of the CDR3 is 13 residues. Germline loops: CDR1 MNHNY, CDR2 SVGAGI (reference sequence). V lost 9 bases and J 1 base, leaving 11 bases between the germline ends.

This chain connects TRBV10-1 to TRBJ2-5; perhaps TRBD2 as D (6 bases). The CDR3 consists of 14 residues. CDR1 is WNHNN, CDR2 SYGVQD, per germline (reference sequence). V lost 4 bases and J 2 bases, leaving 11 bases between the germline ends. The CDR3 spells CASSALRGQETQYF. The DNA of the CDR3 is TGCGCCAGCAGTGCCCTACGGGGGCAAGAGACCCAGTACTTC.